Listed below are T cell receptor beta chains from one sample, sequenced in a study of OX40 agonist ivuxolimab in advanced cancers. Profiled with immunoSEQ multiplex PCR; TCRdb holds only in-frame clones, not every one. The sample lists 70,000 or so clones, around nine tenths seen once, with about 8.3% in the top ten. Sequenced here: CD4+ or CD8+ T cells sorted from blood, sampled in a trial of the OX40 agonist ivuxolimab. The source of these receptors is an adult with an advanced solid tumor such as melanoma, head and neck, liver or kidney cancer. Each CDR3 is given with its conserved first and last residue. The D gene is left open where the match is weak. Only part of the rows carry a size: once, few, many, or a class if the clone is expanded.

v_gene	j_gene	abundance	d_gene	CDR3aa	CDR3nt
TRBV9	TRBJ1-2	.	.	CASSVVRTANYGYTF	TGTGCCAGCAGCGTAGTCCGGACAGCTAACTATGGCTACACCTTC
TRBV7-9	TRBJ2-7	.	.	CASSLRQDAYEQYF	TGTGCCAGCAGCTTACGGCAGGATGCCTACGAGCAGTACTTC
TRBV4-2	TRBJ1-2	.	.	CASSQDRGGSYGYTF	TGTGCCAGCAGCCAAGATCGAGGGGGGTCGTATGGCTACACCTTC
TRBV7-9	TRBJ2-1	.	.	CASSLVSGSYNEQFF	TGTGCCAGCAGCCTGGTCAGTGGCTCCTACAATGAGCAGTTCTTC
TRBV7-7	TRBJ2-1	.	TRBD2	CASSLAGGGADEQFF	TGTGCCAGCAGCTTAGCCGGCGGGGGGGCCGATGAGCAGTTCTTC
TRBV7-9	TRBJ1-2	.	TRBD1	CASSHITYEGTDGYTF	TGTGCCAGCAGCCATATCACCTATGAAGGGACAGATGGCTACACCTTC
TRBV13	TRBJ1-6	.	.	CASSLRGFYNSPLHF	TGTGCCAGCAGCTTACGGGGATTTTATAATTCACCCCTCCACTTT
TRBV10-3	TRBJ1-2	.	.	CAISDPGQNYGYTF	TGTGCCATCAGTGACCCCGGACAGAACTATGGCTACACCTTC
TRBV5-1	TRBJ2-5	.	.	CASTLGGPFQETQYF	TGCGCCAGCACCCTAGGGGGGCCCTTCCAAGAGACCCAGTACTTC
TRBV13	TRBJ2-5	.	TRBD1	CASSLGRGLETQYF	TGTGCCAGCAGCTTGGGCAGGGGGCTTGAGACCCAGTACTTC
TRBV7-6	TRBJ2-7	.	.	CASSPGRGSSYEQYF	TGTGCCAGCAGCCCAGGGAGGGGGTCCTCCTACGAGCAGTACTTC
TRBV7-6	TRBJ2-5	.	.	CASSLTHQETQYF	TGTGCCAGCAGCTTGACACATCAAGAGACCCAGTACTTC
TRBV11-2	TRBJ2-2	.	.	CASSFGQNTGELFF	TGTGCCAGCAGCTTCGGACAGAACACCGGGGAGCTGTTTTTT
TRBV19	TRBJ2-5	.	TRBD1	CASTRDSEGETQYF	TGTGCCAGTACCCGGGACAGTGAAGGGGAGACCCAGTACTTC
TRBV9	TRBJ1-1	once	.	CASSVAGDSSHYTEAFF	TGTGCCAGCAGCGTAGCTGGAGATTCTTCTCATTACACTGAAGCTTTCTTT
TRBV7-9	TRBJ2-7	.	.	CASSFPRGREAYEQYF	TGTGCCAGCAGCTTCCCGAGGGGAAGGGAGGCCTACGAGCAGTACTTC
TRBV7-6	TRBJ2-7	once	.	CASSFRGSSYEQYF	TGTGCCAGCAGCTTTCGTGGCAGCTCCTACGAGCAGTACTTC
TRBV19	TRBJ2-1	.	.	CASSIVGASGNEQFF	TGTGCCAGTAGTATCGTCGGGGCTTCTGGCAATGAGCAGTTCTTC
TRBV29-1	TRBJ1-2	.	.	CSVDQGREDGYYGYTF	TGCAGCGTCGACCAGGGGAGGGAAGATGGGTACTATGGCTACACCTTC
TRBV30	TRBJ2-7	.	TRBD1	CAWSAGTGSYEQYF	TGTGCCTGGAGTGCCGGGACAGGTTCCTACGAGCAGTACTTC
TRBV4-1	TRBJ1-4	.	.	CASSTEGGSNEKLFF	TGCGCCAGCAGCACAGAAGGCGGGAGTAATGAAAAACTGTTTTTT
TRBV6-5	TRBJ1-6	.	.	CASSYSIGEHSPLHF	TGTGCCAGCAGTTACTCTATCGGCGAACATTCACCCCTCCACTTT